A single sample gave rise to the 30 T cell receptor beta chains below, sequenced in a study of blood T cell repertoires in COVID-19. Produced via immunoSEQ multiplex PCR; TCRdb's table is partial and in-frame only. The table lists roughly 360,000 clones, 87% of them singletons, with 1.3% in the top ten. Sequencing was performed on PBMCs or T cells enriched from blood (not recorded which). These TCRs come from a man aged 30 to 39 who had recovered from COVID-19.

This chain joins TRBV9 and TRBJ1-2; D ambiguous. Trimming shortened V by 4 bases and J by 10 bases, and 11 bases separated the two germline ends. Germline CDR1 SGDLS, CDR2 YYNGEE. The length of the CDR3 is 11 residues. CDR3: CASSSSLIYTF. In DNA form, the CDR3 reads TGTGCCAGCAGCTCCAGTCTTATCTACACCTTC.

The chain couples TRBV19 to TRBJ1-2; 8 bases are shared with TRBD1. Germline values: CDR1 LNHDA, CDR2 SQIVND (reference sequence). The V and J ends lost 7 bases and 0 bases, in that order; junction bases with no gene match: 4. This CDR3 region has 14 residues. CDR3 in amino acids: CASTPGQANYGYTF. The CDR3 nucleotides read TGTGCCAGTACCCCGGGACAGGCTAACTATGGCTACACCTTC.

The V call is TRBV7-6, the J call TRBJ2-3; perhaps TRBD2 as D (7 bases). This CDR3 has 13 amino acids. V was shortened by 5 bases and J by 4 bases, with 10 bases between the two germline ends. From germline, CDR1 is SGHVS and CDR2 FNYEAQ. DNA of the CDR3: TGTGCCAGCAGCCGGGGGGCCCCAGATACGCAGTATTTT. As protein: CASSRGAPDTQYF.

The V call is TRBV7-8, the J call TRBJ2-2; tentative D call: TRBD1 (6 bases). The CDR3 has 13 residues. V was shortened by 4 bases and J by 6 bases, with 9 bases between the two germline ends. Germline V CDR1 and CDR2: SGHVS, FQNEAQ. The CDR3 region has the DNA TGTGCCAGCAGCTCTACAGGGTCCGGGGAGCTGTTTTTT. Translation: CASSSTGSGELFF. The variable domain in full, completed from reference TRBV7-8 and TRBJ2-2, reads GAGVSQSPRYKVAKRGQDVALRCDPISGHVSLFWYQQALGQGPEFLTYFQNEAQLDKSGLPSDRFFAERPEGSVSTLKIQRTQQEDSAVYLCASSSTGSGELFFGEGSRLTVL.

V is TRBV5-6 and J is TRBJ1-4, with a weak D call TRBD1 (5 bases). V lost 2 bases and J 8 bases, leaving 19 bases between the germline ends. The CDR3 has 16 residues. Germline-derived CDR1 and CDR2 are SGHDT and YYEEEE. This chain's CDR3 is CASSFGVGRVEEKLFF. CDR3 nucleotides: TGTGCCAGCAGCTTTGGCGTTGGCAGGGTAGAAGAAAAACTGTTTTTT.

This chain joins TRBV6-1 and TRBJ1-2; D gene ambiguous. This CDR3 is 15 amino acids long. Germline loops: CDR1 MNHNS, CDR2 SASEGT. Trimming left V 2 bases short and J 4 bases short, with 14 bases between. The CDR3 DNA reads as TGTGCCAGCAGTGAATCTCGGCAGGATTTCTATGGCTACACCTTC. Translating gives CASSESRQDFYGYTF.

This rearrangement joins TRBV30 to TRBJ2-1, with 13 positions matching TRBD2. The CDR3 has 19 residues. The junction had 15 bases not matched to a gene; V was cut back by 4 bases and J by 3 bases. Looked up from germline, CDR1 is GTSNPN and CDR2 is SVGIG (reference sequence). The CDR3 DNA sequence: TGTGCCTGGAACGCCGGTCAGGGGGGACTAGCGGGGCGCTACAATGAGCAGTTCTTC. This codes for CAWNAGQGGLAGRYNEQFF. Full variable domain (missing parts from reference TRBV30 and TRBJ2-1): SQTIHQWPATLVQPVGSPLSLECTVEGTSNPNLYWYRQAAGRGLQLLFYSVGIGQISSEVPQNLSASRPQDRQFILSSKKLLLSDSGFYLCAWNAGQGGLAGRYNEQFFGPGTRLTVL.

The rearrangement joins TRBV2 to TRBJ1-1; the match to TRBD1 covers 11 bases. Trimming cost V 2 bases and J 5 bases; bases outside gene matches: 4. The CDR3 extends over 15 amino acids. Germline V gene sequence: CDR1 SNHLY, CDR2 FYNNEI. The CDR3 is CASSEPDRGRTEAFF. In DNA form, the CDR3 reads TGTGCCAGCAGTGAACCGGACAGGGGGCGAACTGAAGCTTTCTTT.

The CDR3 loop is CASSLASPPQAKAFF. CDR3 nucleotide sequence: TGTGCCAGCAGCTTAGCCTCGCCACCGCAAGCAAAAGCTTTCTTT. The chain links TRBV7-2 to TRBJ1-1; D call uncertain. The V gene's germline CDR1 is SGHTA and CDR2 FQGNSA. The CDR3 length is 15 residues. V was cut by 0 bases and J by 9 bases, with 17 bases left in between.

The chain couples TRBV18 to TRBJ1-6; 7 bases match TRBD1. The CDR3 length is 15 residues. Per the germline V gene, CDR1 is KGHSH and CDR2 is LQKENI. The ends lost 6 bases at V and 5 bases at J; junction bases unmatched: 7. The DNA for the CDR3 is TGTGCCAGCTCCCTCGGGACAGCGCATAATTCACCCCTCCACTTT. Amino acid sequence: CASSLGTAHNSPLHF.

The chain has TRBV19 and TRBJ1-3; D is unclear. Per germline, CDR1 LNHDA and CDR2 SQIVND (reference sequence). The V end was cut by 10 bases, the J end by 0 bases, with 13 bases between. The CDR3 runs 14 residues. For the CDR3, the DNA is TGTGCCACTCTAGCCGACCTCTCTGGAAACACCATATATTTT. Its translation is CATLADLSGNTIYF.

The chain employs TRBV6-5 and TRBJ2-3; tentative D call: TRBD1 (5 bases). Germline V gene sequence: CDR1 MNHEY, CDR2 SVGAGI. The V and J ends lost 8 bases and 6 bases respectively, with 21 bases between them. CDR3 length: 15 residues. The CDR3 spells CASGIQLEGVDTQYF. The CDR3 region has the DNA TGTGCCAGCGGGATACAGCTGGAAGGGGTGGATACGCAGTATTTT.

The chain links TRBV13 to TRBJ1-1; D uncertain. The germline V gene encodes CDR1 PRHDT and CDR2 FYEKMQ (reference sequence). V was pared by 3 bases and J by 5 bases, with 7 bases between. CDR3 size: 12 residues. CDR3 protein: CASSFYNTEAFF. In DNA, the CDR3 is TGTGCCAGCAGCTTCTATAATACTGAAGCTTTCTTT.

This chain connects TRBV11-3 to TRBJ2-6, with 8 bases fitting TRBD1. V was pared by 5 bases and J by 0 bases, with 6 bases of the junction left unmatched. There are 17 residues in the CDR3. Per germline, CDR1 SGHNT and CDR2 YENEEA. The CDR3 here is CASSTGQGSSGANVLTF. In DNA form, the CDR3 reads TGTGCCAGCAGCACCGGACAGGGTAGCTCTGGGGCCAACGTCCTGACTTTC. The full variable domain, rest sourced from reference TRBV11-3 and TRBJ2-6, is EAGVVQSPRYKIIEKKQPVAFWCNPISGHNTLYWYLQNLGQGPELLIRYENEEAVDDSQLPKDRFSAERLKGVDSTLKIQPAELGDSAVYLCASSTGQGSSGANVLTFGAGSRLTVL.

The CDR3 region has the DNA TGTGCCAGCAGCTTAGGGCAGCCCGGAGGGTATGGCTACACCTTC. It codes for CASSLGQPGGYGYTF. The chain joins TRBV11-2 to TRBJ1-2, with D hard to call. From germline, CDR1 is SGHAT and CDR2 FQNNGV. The germline V and J ends were trimmed by 1 base and 5 bases, with 14 bases remaining between them. The CDR3 consists of 15 residues.

V and J are TRBV4-1 and TRBJ2-3; 7 nucleotides match TRBD1. The V segment lost 2 bases and the J segment 0 bases; nucleotides outside the gene matches: 5. The CDR3 loop spans 16 amino acids. Germline V gene data show CDR1 as MGHRA and CDR2 as YSYEKL. For the CDR3, the DNA is TGCGCCAGCAGCCAACGGGGACAGACTAGCACAGATACGCAGTATTTT. Translating gives CASSQRGQTSTDTQYF.

The rearrangement joins TRBV5-1 to TRBJ2-7; 8 nucleotides align to TRBD1. V shed 3 bases and J 2 bases; nucleotides not matched to a gene: 7. The germline V gene encodes CDR1 SGHRS and CDR2 YFSETQ. CDR3 length: 15 amino acids. CDR3 sequence (DNA): TGCGCCAGCAGCTCAGGGGGCGCGATGACCTACGAGCAGTACTTC. Translated, it gives CASSSGGAMTYEQYF.

This chain links TRBV7-9 with TRBJ2-6, with no clear D. Germline V gene sequence: CDR1 SEHNR, CDR2 FQNEAQ (reference sequence). Trimming took off 3 bases at V and 0 bases at J, with 12 bases between the two ends. The CDR3 is 17 residues long. The chain's CDR3 is CASSFGLSRSGANVLTF. The CDR3 nucleotides read TGTGCCAGCAGCTTTGGCCTCTCCCGCTCTGGGGCCAACGTCCTGACTTTC.

The chain is built from TRBV7-2 and TRBJ1-2, with D unclear. The CDR3 covers 14 residues. Germline CDR1 and CDR2: SGHTA and FQGNSA. Trimming left V 5 bases short and J 8 bases short, with 18 bases between. Here the CDR3 DNA reads TGTGCCAGCAGCCGCCCGTACGGCGGGGAGGGCTACACCTTC. This encodes CASSRPYGGEGYTF.

V gene TRBV7-9 combines with J gene TRBJ2-3; 12 positions match TRBD2. The germline gives CDR1 SEHNR, CDR2 FQNEAQ (reference sequence). This CDR3 is built from 15 residues. J gave up 6 bases and V 2 bases, and 3 bases lay outside the gene matches. CDR3 region: CASSLSSGGADTQYF. As DNA, the CDR3 is TGTGCCAGCAGCTTATCTAGCGGGGGGGCGGATACGCAGTATTTT.

This chain links TRBV5-1 with TRBJ1-2; 7 nucleotides align to TRBD1. This CDR3 comprises 13 residues. The germline gives CDR1 SGHRS, CDR2 YFSETQ. V was pared by 5 bases and J by 2 bases, with 3 bases of the junction left unmatched. The CDR3 loop is CASSWGQNYGYTF. The DNA of the CDR3 is TGCGCCAGCAGTTGGGGACAGAACTATGGCTACACCTTC.

The chain has TRBV19 and TRBJ1-5; 10 bases line up with TRBD1. CDR1 and CDR2 from the germline V gene are LNHDA and SQIVND (reference sequence). The trim removed 5 bases at V and 7 bases at J, leaving 14 bases unmatched. The CDR3 loop spans 17 amino acids. The DNA for the CDR3 is TGTGCCAGTAGTCCAAGAACCGGGACAGGGGCCGGACAGCCCCAGCATTTT. Its protein is CASSPRTGTGAGQPQHF. Drawing the rest from reference TRBV19 and TRBJ1-5, the complete variable domain is DGGITQSPKYLFRKEGQNVTLSCEQNLNHDAMYWYRQDPGQGLRLIYYSQIVNDFQKGDIAEGYSVSREKKESFPLTVTSAQKNPTAFYLCASSPRTGTGAGQPQHFGDGTRLSIL.

The chain links TRBV7-2 to TRBJ2-7, with TRBD1 identical over 7 bases. The length of the CDR3 is 16 residues. CDR1 is SGHTA, CDR2 FQGNSA, per germline. With 3 bases clipped from V and 1 base from J, the junction kept 9 bases outside the gene matches. CDR3 sequence: CASSFWTTGSSYEQYF. In DNA, the CDR3 is TGTGCCAGCAGCTTCTGGACGACAGGGTCTTCCTACGAGCAGTACTTC.

The chain employs TRBV5-1 and TRBJ1-3, with 8 bases that match TRBD1. The CDR3 contains 14 residues. With V trimmed by 4 bases and J by 4 bases, 4 bases remained unmatched. Germline V CDR1 and CDR2: SGHRS, YFSETQ. The DNA for the CDR3 is TGCGCCAGCAGCCTGGACAGGGCCGGAAACACCATATATTTT. This sequence encodes CASSLDRAGNTIYF.

This clone turned up a few times. The chain is built from TRBV10-3 and TRBJ1-3; 9 bases map to TRBD1. The CDR3 contains 15 residues. Germline CDR1 is ENHRY and CDR2 is SYGVKD. J gave up 2 bases and V 6 bases, and 5 bases lay outside the gene matches. The CDR3 loop reads CAIRRTGAAGNTIYF. As DNA, the CDR3 is TGTGCCATCAGAAGGACAGGGGCAGCTGGAAACACCATATATTTT.

The V gene is TRBV25-1, the J gene TRBJ1-1; tentatively, D is TRBD1 (6 bases). V lost 4 bases to trimming and J lost 2 bases, with 11 bases between them. CDR3 length: 14 residues. Per germline, CDR1 MGHDK and CDR2 SYGVNS. The CDR3 DNA is TGTGCCAGCAGTGTCAGACAGGATAACACTGAAGCTTTCTTT. As protein: CASSVRQDNTEAFF.

The chain carries TRBV27 and TRBJ1-2; TRBD1 agrees at 8 bases. The V segment lost 6 bases and the J segment 8 bases; nucleotides outside the gene matches: 8. Germline V gene data show CDR1 as MNHEY and CDR2 as SMNVEV (reference sequence). The CDR3 totals 13 residues. CDR3 sequence (DNA): TGTGCCAGCAGATCCCAGGGGGCTGAGGGCTACACCTTC. It specifies CASRSQGAEGYTF.

J is TRBJ1-2 and V is TRBV30; no definite D call. Germline CDR1 reads GTSNPN; CDR2 reads SVGIG (reference sequence). The CDR3 runs to 16 residues. V was trimmed by 0 bases and J by 4 bases, leaving 18 bases between them. The CDR3 nucleotides read TGTGCCTGGAGTGTACGCTCCCTCCAAAGCGGCTATGGCTACACCTTC. Translation: CAWSVRSLQSGYGYTF. The full variable domain, in which reference TRBV30 and TRBJ1-2 provide the parts outside the CDR3, is SQTIHQWPATLVQPVGSPLSLECTVEGTSNPNLYWYRQAAGRGLQLLFYSVGIGQISSEVPQNLSASRPQDRQFILSSKKLLLSDSGFYLCAWSVRSLQSGYGYTFGSGTRLTVV.

The rearrangement links TRBV7-9 to TRBJ1-3; no clear D. Trimming cost V 1 base and J 7 bases, with 11 bases left between them. There are 14 residues in the CDR3. Germline V gene lookup returns CDR1 SEHNR and CDR2 FQNEAQ (reference sequence). As DNA, the CDR3 is TGTGCCAGCAGCTTAGAAGGAGGGAGTAACACCATATATTTT. It translates to CASSLEGGSNTIYF.

This clone was seen only once. The chain links TRBV10-3 to TRBJ1-1, with 7 nucleotides matching TRBD1. The germline V gene encodes CDR1 ENHRY and CDR2 SYGVKD. V trimming: 6 bases; J trimming: 1 base; junction bases outside the gene matches: 2. The CDR3 is 13 residues long. This chain's CDR3 is CAIRGQPNTEAFF. Written as DNA, the CDR3 is TGTGCCATCAGGGGACAGCCGAACACTGAAGCTTTCTTT.